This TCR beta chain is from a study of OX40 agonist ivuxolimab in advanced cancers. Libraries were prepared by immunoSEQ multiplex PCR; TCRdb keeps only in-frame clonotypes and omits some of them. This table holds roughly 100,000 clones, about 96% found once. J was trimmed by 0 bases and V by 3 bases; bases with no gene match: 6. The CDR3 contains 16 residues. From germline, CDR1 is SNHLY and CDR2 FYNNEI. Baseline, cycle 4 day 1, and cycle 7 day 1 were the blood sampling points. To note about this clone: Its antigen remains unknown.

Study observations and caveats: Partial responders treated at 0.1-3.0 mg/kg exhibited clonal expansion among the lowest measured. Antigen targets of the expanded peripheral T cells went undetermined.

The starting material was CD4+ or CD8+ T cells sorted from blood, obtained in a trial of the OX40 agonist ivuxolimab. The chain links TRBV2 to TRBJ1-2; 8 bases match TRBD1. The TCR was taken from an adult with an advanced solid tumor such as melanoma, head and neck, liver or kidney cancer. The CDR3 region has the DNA TGTGCCAGCAGTGATGAGACAGGGGACACTAACTATGGCTACACCTTC. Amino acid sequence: CASSDETGDTNYGYTF.